These 17 T cell receptor beta chains came from one sample sequenced in a study of CD8 T cells in Susac syndrome. Random hexamers were used to reverse transcribe an amount of about 0.45 to 1 ug RNA. In TCRdb, the immunoSEQ multiplex PCR reads were re-called with MiXCR into one record per CDR3 protein. The sample contains some 120,000 distinct CDR3 sequences, roughly 94% of which appear only once. Sequencing was carried out using CD4+ T cells from PBMCs. The source of these receptors is a human donor with multiple sclerosis.

The chain recombines TRBV14 with TRBJ1-1; D is undetermined. The CDR3 spans 13 residues. Germline V lookup: CDR1 SGHDN, CDR2 FVKESK. V lost 2 bases and J lost 3, with 7 bases in between. CDR3 amino acids: CASSQQEDTEAFF. The DNA of the CDR3 is TGTGCCAGCAGCCAACAGGAGGACACTGAAGCTTTCTTT.

V is TRBV4-3 and J is TRBJ1-2; D is uncertain. Germline V CDR1 and CDR2: LGHNA, YSLEER. Trimming removed 0 bases at V and 0 bases at J, with 14 bases between. The CDR3 length is 17 residues. The CDR3 DNA follows: TGCGCCAGCAGCCAAGATCTAATCCCAGCAACTAACTATGGCTACACCTTC. Translated, it gives CASSQDLIPATNYGYTF.

The chain recombines TRBV3-1 with TRBJ1-4, with unresolved D. CDR1 and CDR2 (germline): LGHDT, YNNKEL (reference sequence). Trimming cost V 1 base and J 4 bases, with 13 bases left between them. This CDR3 comprises 16 residues. CDR3 DNA: TGTGCCAGCAGCCAAGGGATCCCTTCCGTTAATGAAAAACTGTTTTTT. As protein: CASSQGIPSVNEKLFF.

This rearrangement joins TRBV20-1 to TRBJ2-7, with 7 bases that match TRBD2. The CDR3 is made up of 13 amino acids. Losses at the gene ends were 6 bases for V and 2 bases for J; bases not matched to a gene: 7. From germline, CDR1 is DFQATT and CDR2 SNEGSKA (reference sequence). The CDR3 is CSAAATSAYEQYF. DNA for the CDR3: TGCAGTGCCGCAGCCACTAGCGCCTACGAGCAGTACTTC.

This clonotype is a singleton in its sample. The chain recombines TRBV20-1 with TRBJ2-3; D gene uncertain. The V end lost 3 bases, the J end lost 4 bases, and 11 bases lay between the germline ends. The CDR3 spans 13 residues. CDR1 and CDR2 from the germline V gene are DFQATT and SNEGSKA (reference sequence). CDR3 region: CSARALTADTQYF. The CDR3 DNA reads TGCAGTGCTAGGGCACTCACCGCAGATACGCAGTATTTT.

The chain employs TRBV30 and TRBJ1-6; 9 bases align to TRBD1. The CDR3 contains 14 residues. Germline V gene data show CDR1 as GTSNPN and CDR2 as SVGIG (reference sequence). V lost 4 bases to trimming and J lost 9 bases; unmatched junction nucleotides: 7. The CDR3 DNA follows: TGTGCCTGGACCGGGACAGGGAGGAGTTCACCCCTCCACTTT. Its translation is CAWTGTGRSSPLHF.

The gene calls are TRBV7-9 and TRBJ1-1; D gene ambiguous. Trimming stripped 11 bases from V and 4 bases from J, with 11 bases between. Germline V gene lookup returns CDR1 SEHNR and CDR2 FQNEAQ (reference sequence). The CDR3 runs to 11 residues. Written as DNA, the CDR3 is TGTGCCGGAGAGGAGGTCACTGAAGCTTTCTTT. Amino acid sequence: CAGEEVTEAFF.

The rearrangement joins TRBV20-1 to TRBJ1-1; D remains ambiguous. In germline, CDR1 is DFQATT, CDR2 SNEGSKA (reference sequence). The ends were cut back, 6 bases at V and 1 base at J, with 15 bases in the middle. The CDR3 is made up of 14 amino acids. The CDR3 DNA sequence: TGCAGTGCGAACCCCGGGCATCCGAACACTGAAGCTTTCTTT. It is translated as CSANPGHPNTEAFF.

This sequence joins TRBV5-1 and TRBJ1-1; no clear D gene. From germline, CDR1 is SGHRS and CDR2 YFSETQ. This CDR3 has 14 residues. V lost 0 bases and J lost 3, with 9 bases in between. In nucleotides, the CDR3 is TGCGCCAGCAGCTTGGACTTCTCGGACACTGAAGCTTTCTTT. Its translation is CASSLDFSDTEAFF.

The chain joins TRBV2 to TRBJ1-5; D unresolved. The CDR3 sequence is 12 residues long. V was cut by 3 bases and J by 3 bases, with 3 bases left in between. Per germline, CDR1 SNHLY and CDR2 FYNNEI. CDR3 nucleotide sequence: TGTGCCAGCAGTGATCCCAATCAGCCCCAGCATTTT. It translates to CASSDPNQPQHF. The entire variable domain, with the rest obtained from reference TRBV2 and TRBJ1-5, is as follows: EPEVTQTPSHQVTQMGQEVILRCVPISNHLYFYWYRQILGQKVEFLVSFYNNEISEKSEIFDDQFSVERPDGSNFTLKIRSTKLEDSAMYFCASSDPNQPQHFGDGTRLSIL.

The rearrangement uses TRBV29-1 and TRBJ2-1; D call uncertain. The CDR3 is made up of 13 amino acids. Trimming pared 5 bases from V and 4 bases from J, leaving 12 bases between. In germline, CDR1 is SQVTM, CDR2 ANQGSEA. The CDR3 nucleotides are TGCAGCGTTTGGTTTCAGCAGTACAATGAGCAGTTCTTC. It encodes CSVWFQQYNEQFF.

V is TRBV7-2 and J is TRBJ2-1; 12 bases align to TRBD2. This CDR3 comprises 14 residues. After removal of 5 bases from V and 6 bases from J, the junction contained 2 bases not matched to a gene. From germline, CDR1 is SGHTA and CDR2 FQGNSA. The DNA of the CDR3 is TGTGCCAGCAGCAAGACTAGCGGGAGCAATGAGCAGTTCTTC. Protein product: CASSKTSGSNEQFF.

The rearrangement links TRBV5-4 to TRBJ2-1; TRBD1 aligns across 7 bases. The germline V gene encodes CDR1 SGHNT and CDR2 YYREEE (reference sequence). V lost 0 bases and J lost 4; bases outside the gene matches: 1. The CDR3 totals 14 residues. The CDR3 loop is CASSLVGQYNEQFF. The CDR3 coding sequence is TGTGCCAGCAGCTTGGTGGGACAGTACAATGAGCAGTTCTTC.

The gene calls are TRBV30 and TRBJ1-4; D possibly corresponds to TRBD1 (6 bases). V was clipped by 5 bases and J by 1 base, with 8 bases between them. CDR1 GTSNPN and CDR2 SVGIG come from the germline V gene (reference sequence). The CDR3 has 13 residues. DNA for the CDR3: TGTGCCTGGGGGACAAAAACTAATGAAAAACTGTTTTTT. Protein sequence: CAWGTKTNEKLFF.

Only one count was recorded for this clonotype. The rearrangement uses TRBV29-1 and TRBJ1-4; possibly TRBD1 for D (5 bases). V was clipped by 7 bases and J by 5 bases, with 20 bases between them. CDR3 length equals 15 residues. CDR1 is SQVTM and CDR2 is ANQGSEA in the germline V gene. The CDR3 DNA sequence: TGCAGCGCAAACTCTCAGGGAATGGGCAATGAAAAACTGTTTTTT. Translation: CSANSQGMGNEKLFF. The full variable domain, rest sourced from reference TRBV29-1 and TRBJ1-4, is SAVISQKPSRDICQRGTSLTIQCQVDSQVTMMFWYRQQPGQSLTLIATANQGSEATYESGFVIDKFPISRPNLTFSTLTVSNMSPEDSSIYLCSANSQGMGNEKLFFGSGTQLSVL.

The count of this clonotype is one. CDR3 protein: CSASSNSRGDRTQYF. The CDR3 coding sequence is TGCAGTGCTAGTTCTAACTCCAGGGGAGATAGGACCCAGTACTTC. The rearrangement joins TRBV20-1 to TRBJ2-5; D possibly corresponds to TRBD1 (6 bases). The CDR3 loop spans 15 amino acids. V lost 3 bases and J 7 bases, leaving 21 bases between the germline ends. Germline V gene sequence: CDR1 DFQATT, CDR2 SNEGSKA (reference sequence).

The genes are TRBV7-2 and TRBJ2-3; 7 nucleotides align to TRBD2. V was pared by 5 bases and J by 4 bases, with 12 bases of the junction left unmatched. Germline lookup yields CDR1 SGHTA and CDR2 FQGNSA. The CDR3 extends over 16 amino acids. In DNA form, the CDR3 reads TGTGCCAGCAGCCCCAACCAGCGGGGCGCTCCAGATACGCAGTATTTT. This sequence encodes CASSPNQRGAPDTQYF.